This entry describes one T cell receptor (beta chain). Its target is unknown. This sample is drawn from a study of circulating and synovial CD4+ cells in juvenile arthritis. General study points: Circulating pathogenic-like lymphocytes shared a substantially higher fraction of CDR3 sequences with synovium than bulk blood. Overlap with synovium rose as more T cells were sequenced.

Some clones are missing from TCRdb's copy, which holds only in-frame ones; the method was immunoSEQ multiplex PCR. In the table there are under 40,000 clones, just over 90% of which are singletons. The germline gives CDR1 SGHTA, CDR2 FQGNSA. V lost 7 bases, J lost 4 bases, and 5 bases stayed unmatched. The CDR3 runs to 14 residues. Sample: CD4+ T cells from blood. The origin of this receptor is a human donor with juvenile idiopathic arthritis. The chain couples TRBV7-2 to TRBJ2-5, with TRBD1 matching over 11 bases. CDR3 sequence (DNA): TGTGCCAGCAACGGACAGGGGGCTCGAGAGACCCAGTACTTC. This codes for CASNGQGARETQYF.